The 27 T cell receptor beta chains presented below share a single source sample, sequenced in a study of T-cell memory formation after mild COVID-19. In TCRdb, the 5' RACE reads were re-called with MiXCR into one record per CDR3 protein. The data show 410,000 or so distinct CDR3 sequences, about 22% seen once. Material for sequencing was PBMCs or a T cell subset sorted from them (not recorded which). The source is an adult woman who had mild COVID-19 (a few samples of this study predate the infection). Cell type and time point are not known.

Regarding this clonotype: The junction shows a germline mismatch at one end, possibly a read error. The V call is TRBV3-1, the J call TRBJ1-1; D perhaps matches TRBD1 (5 bases). Germline V lookup: CDR1 LGHDT, CDR2 YNNKEL (reference sequence). The CDR3 sequence is 16 residues long. The CDR3 protein is CASSQAVRTRNTEAFF. As DNA, the CDR3 is TGTGCCAGCAGCCAAGCCGTGAGGACAAGGAACACTGAGGCTTTCTTT.

The CDR3 DNA sequence: TGTGCCAGTACCTCCGGGGATTCGGAGACCCAGTACTTC. Its protein is CASTSGDSETQYF. The chain couples TRBV19 to TRBJ2-5; TRBD2 might be the D (5 bases). V lost 7 bases and J 5 bases, leaving 14 bases between the germline ends. CDR1 is LNHDA, CDR2 SQIVND, per germline (reference sequence). This CDR3 comprises 13 residues.

The chain has TRBV5-1 and TRBJ2-2; the D gene is possibly TRBD2 (5 bases). The CDR3 spans 14 residues. Germline V CDR1 and CDR2: SGHRS, YFSETQ. V was trimmed by 0 bases and J by 7 bases, leaving 10 bases between them. The CDR3 spells CASSLVAGGGELFF. The CDR3 nucleotides are TGCGCCAGCAGCTTGGTTGCGGGCGGCGGGGAGCTGTTTTTT.

V usage is TRBV24-1 and J usage is TRBJ1-2; a weak D match, TRBD1 (5 bases). The V end was cut by 4 bases, the J end by 9 bases, with 11 bases between. Germline lookup yields CDR1 KGHDR and CDR2 SFDVKD. The CDR3 runs 12 residues. The CDR3 nucleotides are TGTGCCACCAGTGAAGGGGTTGCGAGCTACACCTTC. Amino acids: CATSEGVASYTF.

This clonotype was detected a few times. The V and J genes are TRBV4-1 and TRBJ2-2; D remains ambiguous. Trimming shortened V by 1 base and J by 5 bases, and 11 bases separated the two germline ends. Germline CDR1 is MGHRA and CDR2 is YSYEKL. The CDR3 extends over 15 amino acids. This CDR3 reads CASSQGPGRTGELFF. The CDR3 region has the DNA TGCGCCAGCAGCCAAGGTCCAGGCCGAACCGGGGAGCTGTTTTTT.

The chain uses TRBV5-1 and TRBJ2-1; D is perhaps TRBD2 (5 bases). CDR1 SGHRS and CDR2 YFSETQ come from the germline V gene. The germline V and J ends were trimmed by 2 bases and 4 bases, with 10 bases remaining between them. The CDR3 loop spans 14 amino acids. DNA of the CDR3: TGCGCCAGCAGCTTAGGAGCGGCGTACAATGAGCAGTTCTTC. Translated, it gives CASSLGAAYNEQFF.

This chain connects TRBV7-9 to TRBJ2-3, with unresolved D. Trimming took off 1 base at V and 3 bases at J, with 8 bases between the two ends. The CDR3 loop spans 14 amino acids. In germline, CDR1 is SEHNR, CDR2 FQNEAQ (reference sequence). The CDR3 coding sequence is TGTGCCAGCAGCTTAGTCGGCTTAACAGATACGCAGTATTTT. Translation gives CASSLVGLTDTQYF.

The CDR3 protein is CASSEVGYYEQYF. CDR3 bases: TGTGCCAGCAGTGAAGTAGGTTACTACGAGCAGTACTTC. The chain links TRBV25-1 to TRBJ2-7; D is unresolved. V was cut by 2 bases and J by 3 bases, with 8 bases left in between. CDR1 and CDR2 (germline): MGHDK, SYGVNS. This CDR3 has 13 residues.

In this sample, this clonotype turned up a few times. The V gene is TRBV12-3 or TRBV12-4, the J gene TRBJ1-1; D gene uncertain. The ends were cut back, 5 bases at V and 10 bases at J, with 20 bases in the middle. There are 14 residues in the CDR3. CDR3 in DNA: TGTGCCAGCAGTCCACCGACAATCGCCGGAGGAGCTTTCTTT. Protein: CASSPPTIAGGAFF.

There are a few counts of this clonotype. The CDR3 here is CASSLDLRENGYNEQFF. Written as DNA, the CDR3 is TGTGCCAGCAGCTTGGACCTTCGGGAGAATGGGTACAATGAGCAGTTCTTC. The chain links TRBV5-6 to TRBJ2-1, with a tentative D call TRBD2 (6 bases). The germline V gene encodes CDR1 SGHDT and CDR2 YYEEEE. There are 17 residues in the CDR3. V lost 0 bases and J 4 bases, leaving 17 bases between the germline ends.

The gene calls are TRBV11-2 and TRBJ2-1; no reliable D call. Between the trimmed V and J ends, which lost 2 bases and 2 bases, there was a span of 4 bases. CDR1 is SGHAT and CDR2 is FQNNGV in the germline V gene. CDR3 length equals 13 residues. CDR3 nucleotide sequence: TGTGCCAGCAGCTTACTTACCTACAATGAGCAGTTCTTC. Translating gives CASSLLTYNEQFF.

The chain uses TRBV15 and TRBJ2-3, with D perhaps assigned TRBD1 or TRBD2 (7 bases each). Looked up from germline, CDR1 is LNHNV and CDR2 is YYDKDF (reference sequence). The CDR3 is 13 residues long. Trimming pared 8 bases from V and 6 bases from J, leaving 15 bases between. Here the CDR3 reads CATARGGSDTQYF. Written as DNA, the CDR3 is TGTGCCACCGCCAGGGGGGGGTCGGATACGCAGTATTTT.

The chain links TRBV12-3 or TRBV12-4 to TRBJ2-1, with 7 nucleotides matching TRBD1. The J segment lost 2 bases and the V segment lost 6 bases, leaving 10 bases of the junction unmatched. The CDR3 is 16 residues long. The CDR3: CASRNARQGPYNEQFF. The CDR3 nucleotides read TGTGCCAGCAGAAACGCCCGACAGGGTCCCTACAATGAGCAGTTCTTC.

This clonotype was detected only a few times. This chain links TRBV18 with TRBJ2-3; D ambiguous. The CDR3 contains 15 residues. V lost 1 base and J 1 base, leaving 9 bases between the germline ends. Germline CDR1 is KGHSH and CDR2 is LQKENI. In DNA form, the CDR3 reads TGTGCCAGCTCACCACAGAACGGCGGCACAGATACGCAGTATTTT. Translation: CASSPQNGGTDTQYF.

This clonotype showed up just a few times. The V call is TRBV29-1, the J call TRBJ2-7; D remains ambiguous. The CDR3 loop spans 17 amino acids. CDR1 and CDR2 (germline): SQVTM, ANQGSEA. V was clipped by 4 bases and J by 0 bases, with 22 bases between them. CDR3 nucleotide sequence: TGCAGCGTTGGGATCGGGTACCATCCCTTAAGCTCCTACGAGCAGTACTTC. Residues: CSVGIGYHPLSSYEQYF.

The rearrangement links TRBV11-1 to TRBJ2-2, with D possibly TRBD2 on 6 matching bases. With 2 bases removed from V and 2 bases from J, the gap between germline ends came to 9 bases. The CDR3 covers 15 residues. The germline V gene encodes CDR1 SGHAT and CDR2 FQDESV (reference sequence). CDR3 sequence (DNA): TGTGCCAGCAGCTTATACGGGGGTAACACCGGGGAGCTGTTTTTT. It specifies CASSLYGGNTGELFF.

The V and J genes are TRBV5-1 and TRBJ2-7, with D unresolved. Germline CDR1 and CDR2: SGHRS and YFSETQ. V lost 4 bases, J lost 4 bases, and 15 bases lay in between. The CDR3 is 14 residues long. CDR3 sequence: CASSTLGQSYEQYF. The DNA of the CDR3 is TGCGCCAGCAGCACGCTGGGCCAGAGTTACGAGCAGTACTTC.

This clonotype appeared a few times. The chain combines TRBV27 with TRBJ2-7; TRBD1 agrees at 7 bases. The CDR3 runs to 13 residues. The V and J ends lost 6 bases and 1 base, in that order; junction bases with no gene match: 3. Germline V gene data show CDR1 as MNHEY and CDR2 as SMNVEV (reference sequence). CDR3 sequence (DNA): TGTGCCAGCAGGACAGGGTATTCCTACGAGCAGTACTTC. This codes for CASRTGYSYEQYF.

This clonotype has a handful of counts. This chain links TRBV19 with TRBJ2-7; 8 bases line up with TRBD2. Germline CDR1 and CDR2: LNHDA and SQIVND (reference sequence). The CDR3 contains 12 residues. V lost 5 bases and J lost 4; bases outside the gene matches: 1. CDR3 bases: TGTGCCAGTAGTGCTAGCGGGTACGAGCAGTACTTC. Its translation is CASSASGYEQYF.

V is TRBV7-2 and J is TRBJ2-7; 7 positions agree with TRBD2. CDR3 length equals 18 residues. Trimming cost V 2 bases and J 0 bases; bases outside gene matches: 13. Germline CDR1 reads SGHTA; CDR2 reads FQGNSA. For the CDR3, the DNA is TGTGCCAGCAGCTTATCCCAGGGTGGCGGGAGATTCTCCTACGAGCAGTACTTC. It specifies CASSLSQGGGRFSYEQYF.

This rearrangement joins TRBV20-1 to TRBJ1-1; tentative D call: TRBD1 (5 bases). The CDR3 runs to 12 residues. The germline gives CDR1 DFQATT, CDR2 SNEGSKA (reference sequence). V was cut by 2 bases and J by 8 bases, with 12 bases left in between. CDR3 in DNA: TGCAGTGCTAGACGGGACTCGGAAGAAGCTTTCTTT. It yields the protein CSARRDSEEAFF.

In this sample, this clonotype turned up a few times. The V call is TRBV5-1, the J call TRBJ1-2; D might be TRBD1 (5 bases). Germline V gene lookup returns CDR1 SGHRS and CDR2 YFSETQ. Trimming pared 4 bases from V and 2 bases from J, leaving 15 bases between. The CDR3 is 15 residues long. The CDR3 loop reads CASSKDGGRNYGYTF. The CDR3 DNA reads TGCGCCAGCAGCAAAGACGGGGGTCGAAACTATGGCTACACCTTC.

This clonotype was seen a handful of times. The chain joins TRBV18 to TRBJ2-3, with D possibly TRBD2 on 6 matching bases. V gave up 5 bases and J gave up 1 base, with 16 bases separating them. The CDR3 is 16 residues long. Germline CDR1 KGHSH, CDR2 LQKENI. CDR3 in DNA: TGTGCCAGCTCAGCCTTTAGCGGTCCAGGCACAGATACGCAGTATTTT. Translated, it gives CASSAFSGPGTDTQYF.

The rearrangement uses TRBV7-2 and TRBJ2-5; 10 nucleotides agree with TRBD1. The CDR3 covers 13 residues. Trimming cost V 5 bases and J 7 bases; bases outside gene matches: 4. Germline CDR1 is SGHTA and CDR2 is FQGNSA. CDR3 DNA: TGTGCCAGCAGCCGGACAGGGGGGGCGACCCAGTACTTC. Encoded protein: CASSRTGGATQYF.

This chain connects TRBV3-1 to TRBJ1-1, with D hard to call. The V end was cut by 1 base, the J end by 6 bases, with 12 bases between. CDR3 size: 14 residues. The V gene's germline CDR1 is LGHDT and CDR2 YNNKEL (reference sequence). CDR3 DNA: TGTGCCAGCAGCCAAGGCAGCGTGGGCGCTGAAGCTTTCTTT. Its translation is CASSQGSVGAEAFF.

This chain uses TRBV20-1 with TRBJ1-2; D gene uncertain. With 2 bases removed from V and 4 bases from J, the gap between germline ends came to 14 bases. CDR3 length: 14 residues. The V gene's germline CDR1 is DFQATT and CDR2 SNEGSKA (reference sequence). The CDR3 coding sequence is TGCAGTGCTAGACTTTCCTGGTCGGGCTATGGCTACACCTTC. Residues: CSARLSWSGYGYTF.

The gene calls are TRBV12-3 or TRBV12-4 and TRBJ2-7; TRBD2 matches 14 bases. V was pared by 5 bases and J by 3 bases, with 3 bases of the junction left unmatched. The CDR3 extends over 15 amino acids. CDR3 bases: TGTGCCAGCAGTCGGACTAGCGGGGGGATCTACGAGCAGTACTTC. Its translation is CASSRTSGGIYEQYF.